Below are 7 T cell receptor beta chains sequenced from a single sample in a study of tumor and adjacent non-tumor tissue in lung cancer. No cell sorting was done before RNA was extracted from the tissue. Three rounds of nested PCR, following a modified ARM-PCR protocol, produced the TCRbeta library. TCRdb reprocessed the multiplex PCR reads via MiXCR and lists one record per CDR3 protein. The data contain about 75,000 distinct CDR3 sequences, more than 60% of them singletons. Sample: lung tumor tissue. These TCRs come from a woman aged 50 to 60 with non-small cell lung cancer.

As to this clonotype: At one end the junction does not follow the germline gene, possibly because of a read error. DNA of the CDR3: TGCAGTACTAGAGATCCGGGCGGTAGTAGCAATGAGCAGTTCTTC. Translating it yields CSTRDPGGSSNEQFF. This chain connects TRBV20-1 to TRBJ2-1, with TRBD2 as a possible D gene (5 bases). Germline V gene sequence: CDR1 DFQATT, CDR2 SNEGSKA (reference sequence). The CDR3 extends over 15 amino acids.

As regards this clonotype: It may be a read error: a sequence one base away is much more abundant. This sequence joins TRBV7-9 and TRBJ2-7, with D unclear. This CDR3 has 14 residues. CDR1 is SEHNR and CDR2 is FQNEAQ in the germline V gene (reference sequence). The CDR3 bases are TGTGCCAGCAGCTTAGCTCTCAGCTCCTACGGGCAGTACTTC. Amino acids: CASSLALSSYGQYF.

The CDR3 bases are TGTGCCAGTAGCCTTACCTCCCCTGGGGAGCAGTTCTTC. Its protein is CASSLTSPGEQFF. The chain couples TRBV5-6 to TRBJ2-1; D is undetermined. The V and J ends lost 8 bases and 10 bases respectively, with 19 bases between them. CDR3 length: 13 residues. CDR1 and CDR2 from the germline V gene are SGHDT and YYEEEE.

J is TRBJ2-2 and V is TRBV6-1; D might be TRBD2 (6 bases). This CDR3 region has 16 residues. The ends were cut back, 10 bases at V and 7 bases at J, with 25 bases in the middle. Germline V gene sequence: CDR1 MNHNS, CDR2 SASEGT. The DNA of the CDR3 is TGTGCCATCCGACGGGACGGGACTCTAATCCGCGGGGAGCTGTTTTTT. Translated, it gives CAIRRDGTLIRGELFF.

Turning to this clonotype: At one end the junction does not follow the germline gene, possibly because of a read error. The chain links TRBV20-1 to TRBJ2-1; TRBD2 aligns across 12 bases. CDR3 size: 16 residues. Germline V gene lookup returns CDR1 DFQATT and CDR2 SNEGSKA (reference sequence). The CDR3 here is CGAALAGGHPGNEQFF. The CDR3 bases are TGCGGTGCCGCTCTAGCGGGAGGGCACCCGGGGAATGAGCAGTTCTTC.

This clonotype was seen only a few times. This may stem from a read error, because a much larger clone lies one nucleotide away. The chain recombines TRBV5-6 with TRBJ2-5; weak D call: TRBD2 (5 bases). This CDR3 is built from 14 residues. V dropped 6 bases and J dropped 4 bases, with 16 bases sitting between them. Germline V CDR1 and CDR2: SGHDT, YYEEEE. CDR3 nucleotides: TGTGCCAGCATTCGTAGCGCAATCCGAGAGACCCAGTACTTC. Translated: CASIRSAIRETQYF.

Details on this clonotype: One end of the junction varies from germline; a read error may be responsible. The CDR3 DNA follows: TGCGCCAGCAGTGATGACACTTATGAGCAGATCTTC. Translation: CASSDDTYEQIF. The chain carries TRBV10-2 and TRBJ2-1; unclear D gene. CDR3 length: 12 residues. Germline CDR1 and CDR2: WSHSY and SAAADI.